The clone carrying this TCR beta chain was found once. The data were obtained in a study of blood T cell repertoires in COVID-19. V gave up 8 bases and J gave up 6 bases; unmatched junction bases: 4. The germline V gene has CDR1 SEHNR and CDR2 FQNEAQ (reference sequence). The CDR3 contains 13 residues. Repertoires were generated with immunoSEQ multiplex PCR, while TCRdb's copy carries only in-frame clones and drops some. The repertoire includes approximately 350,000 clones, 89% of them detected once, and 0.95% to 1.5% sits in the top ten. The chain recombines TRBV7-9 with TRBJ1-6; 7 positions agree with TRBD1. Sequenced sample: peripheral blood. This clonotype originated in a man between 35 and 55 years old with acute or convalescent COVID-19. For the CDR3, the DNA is TGTGCCAGCGACCGGGACAGTAATTCACCCCTCCACTTT. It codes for CASDRDSNSPLHF.